These 21 T cell receptor beta chains share one sample of origin, sequenced in a study of OX40 agonist ivuxolimab in advanced cancers. The assay was immunoSEQ multiplex PCR, and TCRdb's table has in-frame clones only and misses some. Altogether about 26,000 clones are present, under 90% being singletons, with the ten largest covering 12%. Sample: CD4+ or CD8+ T cells sorted from blood, taken in a trial of the OX40 agonist ivuxolimab. These receptors were collected from an adult with an advanced solid tumor such as melanoma, head and neck, liver or kidney cancer.

The sample holds one count of this clone. A read error is possible here, since a much larger clone lies one base away. The same CDR3 arises from other DNA sequences in this sample as well. The rearrangement links TRBV4-1 to TRBJ1-5; no reliable D call. The CDR3 loop spans 15 amino acids. Germline CDR1 and CDR2: MGHRA and YSYEKL. CDR3 coding DNA: TGCGCCAGCAGCCCGAGGCACATTTCACATCAGCCTCAGCATTTT. Residues: CASSPRHISHQPQHF.

There are a few counts of this clone. The rearrangement links TRBV5-5 to TRBJ2-2; D might be TRBD1 (6 bases). The length of the CDR3 is 16 residues. V lost 1 base, J lost 0 bases, and 10 bases lay in between. Germline V lookup: CDR1 SGHKS, CDR2 YYEKEE (reference sequence). The CDR3 sequence: CASSLSGASNTGELFF. CDR3 nucleotide sequence: TGTGCCAGCAGCTTGTCAGGGGCTTCGAACACCGGGGAGCTGTTTTTT.

The gene calls are TRBV7-9 and TRBJ1-4; D unclear. The CDR3 is 15 residues long. Per germline, CDR1 SEHNR and CDR2 FQNEAQ (reference sequence). With 5 bases removed from V and 0 bases from J, the gap between germline ends came to 10 bases. CDR3 DNA: TGTGCCAGCAGCATAAACACCCCAACTAATGAAAAACTGTTTTTT. Protein sequence: CASSINTPTNEKLFF.

The table lists this clone with a count of one. CDR3 residues: CASRTGWSTEAFF. CDR3 DNA: TGTGCCAGCAGGACAGGGTGGAGCACTGAAGCTTTCTTT. The gene calls are TRBV6-6 and TRBJ1-1; 7 positions agree with TRBD1. After removal of 6 bases from V and 4 bases from J, the junction contained 5 bases not matched to a gene. The CDR3 has 13 residues. Germline CDR1 and CDR2: MNHNY and SVGAGI (reference sequence).

The chain employs TRBV7-9 and TRBJ1-4, with a tentative D call TRBD1 (5 bases). The CDR3 runs 15 residues. Deletions cut 4 bases from V and 5 bases from J, with 14 bases between. The germline gives CDR1 SEHNR, CDR2 FQNEAQ (reference sequence). As DNA, the CDR3 is TGTGCCAGCAGCTCGGGACCATTTGGCAATGAAAAACTGTTTTTT. It specifies CASSSGPFGNEKLFF.

The V gene is TRBV4-1, the J gene TRBJ2-7; maybe TRBD2 (5 bases). Germline V CDR1 and CDR2: MGHRA, YSYEKL. This CDR3 comprises 12 residues. The V gene lost 8 bases and the J gene lost 6 bases, with 14 bases spanning the gap. The chain's CDR3 is CASAPSGGEQYF. CDR3 nucleotide sequence: TGCGCCAGCGCGCCAAGCGGTGGCGAGCAGTACTTC.

This chain joins TRBV13 and TRBJ2-7; tentatively, D is TRBD1 (6 bases). This CDR3 spans 15 amino acids. V was shortened by 1 base and J by 3 bases, with 13 bases between the two germline ends. Germline CDR1 is PRHDT and CDR2 is FYEKMQ (reference sequence). The CDR3 loop reads CASSLVGAGIYEQYF. Written as DNA, the CDR3 is TGTGCCAGCAGCTTAGTGGGGGCTGGAATCTACGAGCAGTACTTC.

The genes are TRBV19 and TRBJ2-7; either TRBD1 or TRBD2 may supply D (5 bases each). The CDR3 covers 14 residues. Germline V gene data show CDR1 as LNHDA and CDR2 as SQIVND (reference sequence). The germline V and J ends were trimmed by 10 bases and 1 base, with 17 bases remaining between them. The CDR3 here is CATGERDGSYEQYF. The DNA of the CDR3 is TGTGCCACTGGGGAAAGGGACGGGTCCTACGAGCAGTACTTC.

The chain couples TRBV6-5 to TRBJ1-2, with TRBD1 identical over 8 bases. V lost 0 bases to trimming and J lost 4 bases; unmatched junction nucleotides: 7. There are 16 residues in the CDR3. Germline lookup yields CDR1 MNHEY and CDR2 SVGAGI. The CDR3 sequence: CASSYSTGEWGYGYTF. The CDR3 DNA follows: TGTGCCAGCAGTTACTCGACAGGGGAGTGGGGCTATGGCTACACCTTC.

The chain combines TRBV12-5 with TRBJ2-7; a weak D match, TRBD2 (5 bases). Trimming shortened V by 2 bases and J by 0 bases, and 8 bases separated the two germline ends. The CDR3 is made up of 14 amino acids. The germline V gene encodes CDR1 LGHNT and CDR2 FRNRAP. CDR3 region: CASGLSGDSYEQYF. The CDR3 DNA reads TGTGCTAGTGGTTTGAGCGGAGACTCCTACGAGCAGTACTTC.

The chain is built from TRBV19 and TRBJ1-1; no firm D call. Germline CDR1 LNHDA, CDR2 SQIVND (reference sequence). The CDR3 has 13 residues. Trimming removed 0 bases from V and 8 bases from J, with 10 bases in between. This CDR3 is CASSIDADSEAFF. Written as DNA, the CDR3 is TGTGCCAGTAGTATAGACGCCGACTCAGAAGCTTTCTTT.

This clone was counted a single time. This chain connects TRBV7-3 to TRBJ2-5, with 8 bases aligning to TRBD1. V lost 4 bases, J lost 5 bases, and 3 bases stayed unmatched. CDR1 SGHTA and CDR2 FQGTGA come from the germline V gene. The CDR3 extends over 13 amino acids. The chain's CDR3 is CASSSGGAETQYF. The CDR3 DNA reads as TGTGCCAGCAGCTCAGGGGGCGCGGAGACCCAGTACTTC.

V usage is TRBV19 and J usage is TRBJ1-5; a possible D gene is TRBD1 (5 bases). This CDR3 contains 14 residues. Germline CDR1 reads LNHDA; CDR2 reads SQIVND (reference sequence). The V end lost 7 bases, the J end lost 3 bases, and 13 bases lay between the germline ends. This chain's CDR3 is CASKGRGFNQPQHF. CDR3 DNA sequence: TGTGCCAGTAAGGGGAGGGGCTTCAATCAGCCCCAGCATTTT.

The J gene is TRBJ2-7, the V gene TRBV7-9, with D perhaps matching TRBD1 or TRBD2 (5 bases each). The germline V gene has CDR1 SEHNR and CDR2 FQNEAQ (reference sequence). The ends were cut back, 5 bases at V and 5 bases at J, with 13 bases in the middle. CDR3 length: 13 residues. CDR3: CASSPPRENEQYF. The CDR3, as DNA: TGTGCCAGCAGCCCACCCAGGGAGAACGAGCAGTACTTC.

The chain couples TRBV27 to TRBJ1-4; D possibly corresponds to TRBD1 (5 bases). The CDR3 has 15 amino acids. Trimming pared 0 bases from V and 5 bases from J, leaving 10 bases between. CDR1 and CDR2 from the germline V gene are MNHEY and SMNVEV (reference sequence). DNA for the CDR3: TGTGCCAGCAGTTTATCGGGGGGGGACAATGAAAAACTGTTTTTT. Amino acid sequence: CASSLSGGDNEKLFF.

The chain links TRBV30 to TRBJ1-4; 11 nucleotides line up with TRBD1. From germline, CDR1 is GTSNPN and CDR2 SVGIG (reference sequence). The trim removed 4 bases at V and 6 bases at J, leaving 7 bases unmatched. This CDR3 has 15 residues. As DNA, the CDR3 is TGTGCCTGGAACTCCGGGACAGGGGGATATGAAAAACTGTTTTTT. It is translated as CAWNSGTGGYEKLFF.

The chain carries TRBV5-1 and TRBJ1-1; 10 bases map to TRBD1. The CDR3 runs to 14 residues. Unmatched junction bases numbered 3, after V lost 4 bases and J lost 3 bases. Per the germline V gene, CDR1 is SGHRS and CDR2 is YFSETQ. Here the CDR3 DNA reads TGCGCCAGCAGCCCGGGACAGGGGTACACTGAAGCTTTCTTT. Amino acid sequence: CASSPGQGYTEAFF.

A few counts support this clone. The chain is built from TRBV19 and TRBJ1-2, with 7 bases matching TRBD1. Per the germline V gene, CDR1 is LNHDA and CDR2 is SQIVND (reference sequence). V gave up 10 bases and J gave up 8 bases; unmatched junction bases: 13. The CDR3 length is 13 residues. In DNA, the CDR3 is TGTGCCATCCTAGAAACAGGGGTGGAAGGCTACACCTTC. Protein sequence: CAILETGVEGYTF.

The rearrangement links TRBV5-4 to TRBJ1-2; 8 bases fit TRBD1. The germline V gene encodes CDR1 SGHNT and CDR2 YYREEE (reference sequence). Trimming at V came to 4 bases and at J to 9 bases, leaving 2 bases not matched to a gene. This CDR3 is built from 11 residues. CDR3 nucleotides: TGTGCCAGCAGCCCAGGGGGCAGCTACACCTTC. Its translation: CASSPGGSYTF.

This clone was counted once. The gene calls are TRBV5-6 and TRBJ2-5; maybe TRBD1 (5 bases). CDR3 size: 14 residues. V was cut by 2 bases and J by 4 bases, with 12 bases left in between. Germline V gene sequence: CDR1 SGHDT, CDR2 YYEEEE. DNA for the CDR3: TGTGCCAGCAGCTTTGGTACAGGTAGAGAGACCCAGTACTTC. It encodes CASSFGTGRETQYF. Filled out from reference TRBV5-6 and TRBJ2-5, the complete variable domain reads DAGVTQSPTHLIKTRGQQVTLRCSPKSGHDTVSWYQQALGQGPQFIFQYYEEEERQRGNFPDRFSGHQFPNYSSELNVNALLLGDSALYLCASSFGTGRETQYFGPGTRLLVL.

The chain has TRBV29-1 and TRBJ2-5; 7 bases agree with TRBD2. The CDR3 runs to 12 residues. CDR1 is SQVTM and CDR2 is ANQGSEA in the germline V gene. Unmatched junction bases numbered 6, after V lost 7 bases and J lost 4 bases. The CDR3 DNA reads as TGCAGCGCCCAGACTAGCATAGAGACCCAGTACTTC. Its protein product is CSAQTSIETQYF.